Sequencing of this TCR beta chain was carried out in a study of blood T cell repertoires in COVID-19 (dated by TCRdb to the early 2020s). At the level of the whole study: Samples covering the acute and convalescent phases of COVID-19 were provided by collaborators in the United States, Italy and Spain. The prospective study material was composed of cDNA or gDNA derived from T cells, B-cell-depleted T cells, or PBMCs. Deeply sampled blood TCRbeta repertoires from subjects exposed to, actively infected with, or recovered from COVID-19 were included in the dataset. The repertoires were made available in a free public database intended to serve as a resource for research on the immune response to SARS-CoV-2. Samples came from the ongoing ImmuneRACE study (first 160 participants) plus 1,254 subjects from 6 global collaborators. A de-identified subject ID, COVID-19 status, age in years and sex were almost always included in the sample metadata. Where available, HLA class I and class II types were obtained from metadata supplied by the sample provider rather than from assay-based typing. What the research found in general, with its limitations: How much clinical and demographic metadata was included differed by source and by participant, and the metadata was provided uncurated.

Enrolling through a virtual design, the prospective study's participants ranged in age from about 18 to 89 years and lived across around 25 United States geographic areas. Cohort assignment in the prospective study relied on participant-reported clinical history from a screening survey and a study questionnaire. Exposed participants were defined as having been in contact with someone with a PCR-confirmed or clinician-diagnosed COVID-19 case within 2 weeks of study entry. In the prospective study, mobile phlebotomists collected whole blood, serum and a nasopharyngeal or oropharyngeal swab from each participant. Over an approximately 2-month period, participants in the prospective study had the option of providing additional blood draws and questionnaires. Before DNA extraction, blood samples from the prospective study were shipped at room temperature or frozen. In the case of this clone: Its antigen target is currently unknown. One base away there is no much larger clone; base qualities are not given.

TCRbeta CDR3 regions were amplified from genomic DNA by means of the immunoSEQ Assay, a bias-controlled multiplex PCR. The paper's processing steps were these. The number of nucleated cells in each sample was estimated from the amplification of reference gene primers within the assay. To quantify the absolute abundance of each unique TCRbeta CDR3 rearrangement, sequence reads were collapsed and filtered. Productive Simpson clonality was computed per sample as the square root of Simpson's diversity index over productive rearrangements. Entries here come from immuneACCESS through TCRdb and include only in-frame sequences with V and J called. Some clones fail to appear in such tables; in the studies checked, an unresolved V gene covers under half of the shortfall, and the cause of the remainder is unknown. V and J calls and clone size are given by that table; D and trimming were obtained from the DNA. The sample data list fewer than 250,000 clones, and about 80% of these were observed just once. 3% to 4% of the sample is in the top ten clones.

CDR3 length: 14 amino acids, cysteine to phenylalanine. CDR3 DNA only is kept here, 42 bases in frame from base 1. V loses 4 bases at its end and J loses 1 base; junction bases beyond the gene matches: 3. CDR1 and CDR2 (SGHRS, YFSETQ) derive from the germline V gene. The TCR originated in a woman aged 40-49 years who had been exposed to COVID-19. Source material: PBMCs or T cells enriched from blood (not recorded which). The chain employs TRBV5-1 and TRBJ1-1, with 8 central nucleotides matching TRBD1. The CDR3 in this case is CASSTGTGNTEAFF. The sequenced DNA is TGCGCCAGCAGCACCGGGACAGGGAACACTGAAGCTTTCTTT.